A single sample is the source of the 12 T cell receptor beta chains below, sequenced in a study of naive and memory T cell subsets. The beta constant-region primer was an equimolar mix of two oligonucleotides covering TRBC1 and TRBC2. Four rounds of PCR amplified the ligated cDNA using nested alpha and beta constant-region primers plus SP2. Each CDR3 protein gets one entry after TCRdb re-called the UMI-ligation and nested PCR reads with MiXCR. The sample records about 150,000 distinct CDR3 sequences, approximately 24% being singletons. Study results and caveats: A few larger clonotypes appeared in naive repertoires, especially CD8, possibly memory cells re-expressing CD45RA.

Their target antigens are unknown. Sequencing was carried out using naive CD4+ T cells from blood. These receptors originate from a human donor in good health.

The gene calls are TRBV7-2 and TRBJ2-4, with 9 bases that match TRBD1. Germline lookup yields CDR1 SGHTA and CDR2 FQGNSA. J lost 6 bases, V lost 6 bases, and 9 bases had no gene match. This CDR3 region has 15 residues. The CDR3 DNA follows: TGTGCCAGCAGGGAACAGGGGGCTTCGGTAAACATTCAGTACTTC. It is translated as CASREQGASVNIQYF.

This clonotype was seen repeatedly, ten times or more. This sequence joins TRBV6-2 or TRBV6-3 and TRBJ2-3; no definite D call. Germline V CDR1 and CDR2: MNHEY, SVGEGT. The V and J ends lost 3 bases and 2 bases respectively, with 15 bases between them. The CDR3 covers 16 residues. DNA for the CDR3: TGTGCCAGCAGTTATCAATGGACGCAAGCCACAGATACGCAGTATTTT. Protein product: CASSYQWTQATDTQYF.

The CDR3 region has the DNA TGCGCCAGCAGCCAAGGGGGAGGGCCCTACAATGAGCAGTTCTTC. Its translation is CASSQGGGPYNEQFF. The chain joins TRBV4-1 to TRBJ2-1, with 7 nucleotides matching TRBD2. The CDR3 contains 15 residues. Germline CDR1 reads MGHRA; CDR2 reads YSYEKL. The J segment lost 2 bases and the V segment lost 1 base, leaving 2 bases of the junction unmatched.

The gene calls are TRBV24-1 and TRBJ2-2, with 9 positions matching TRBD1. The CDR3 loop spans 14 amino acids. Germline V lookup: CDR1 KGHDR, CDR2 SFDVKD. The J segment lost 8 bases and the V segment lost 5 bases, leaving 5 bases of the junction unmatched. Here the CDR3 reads CATSAPGQGGELFF. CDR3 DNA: TGTGCCACCAGTGCTCCGGGACAGGGTGGGGAGCTGTTTTTT.

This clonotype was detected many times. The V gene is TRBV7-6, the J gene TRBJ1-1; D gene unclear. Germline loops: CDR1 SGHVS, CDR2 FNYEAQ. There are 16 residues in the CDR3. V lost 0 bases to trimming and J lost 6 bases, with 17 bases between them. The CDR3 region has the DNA TGTGCCAGCAGCTTAGCGGACTCCGCGGCGGGCGCTGAAGCTTTCTTT. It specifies CASSLADSAAGAEAFF.

The CDR3 DNA follows: TGTGCCAGCAGCCGCCCGACCGGGGGGCATGAAGCTTTCTTT. It specifies CASSRPTGGHEAFF. This sequence joins TRBV7-2 and TRBJ1-1; perhaps TRBD1 as D (6 bases). V lost 5 bases and J lost 7, with 17 bases in between. The CDR3 spans 14 residues. Germline V lookup: CDR1 SGHTA, CDR2 FQGNSA.

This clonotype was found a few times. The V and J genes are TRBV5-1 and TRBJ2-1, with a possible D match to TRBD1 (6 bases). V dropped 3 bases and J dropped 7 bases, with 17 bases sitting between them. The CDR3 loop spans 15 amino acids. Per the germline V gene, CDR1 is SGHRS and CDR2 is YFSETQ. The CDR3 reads CASSWTVLKSNEQFF. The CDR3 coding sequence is TGCGCCAGCAGCTGGACAGTCCTAAAGTCGAATGAGCAGTTCTTC.

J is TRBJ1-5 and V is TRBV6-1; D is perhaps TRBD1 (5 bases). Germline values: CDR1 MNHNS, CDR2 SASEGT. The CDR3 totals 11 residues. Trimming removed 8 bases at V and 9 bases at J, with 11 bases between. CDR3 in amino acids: CASEGWGPQHF. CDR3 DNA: TGTGCCAGCGAGGGGTGGGGGCCCCAGCATTTT.

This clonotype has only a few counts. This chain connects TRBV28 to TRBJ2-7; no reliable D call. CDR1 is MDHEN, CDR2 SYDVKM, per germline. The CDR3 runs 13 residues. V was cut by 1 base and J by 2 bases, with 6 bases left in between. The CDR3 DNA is TGTGCCAGCAGTTTATCCCCGACCTACGAGCAGTACTTC. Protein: CASSLSPTYEQYF. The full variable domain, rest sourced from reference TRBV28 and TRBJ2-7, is DVKVTQSSRYLVKRTGEKVFLECVQDMDHENMFWYRQDPGLGLRLIYFSYDVKMKEKGDIPEGYSVSREKKERFSLILESASTNQTSMYLCASSLSPTYEQYFGPGTRLTVT.

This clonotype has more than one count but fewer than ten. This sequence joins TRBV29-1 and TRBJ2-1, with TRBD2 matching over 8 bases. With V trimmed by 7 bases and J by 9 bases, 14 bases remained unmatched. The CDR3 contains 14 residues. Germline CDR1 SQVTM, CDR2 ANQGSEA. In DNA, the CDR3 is TGCAGCGGCGGACGACGCACGGGAGGGAGTGAGCAGTTCTTC. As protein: CSGGRRTGGSEQFF.

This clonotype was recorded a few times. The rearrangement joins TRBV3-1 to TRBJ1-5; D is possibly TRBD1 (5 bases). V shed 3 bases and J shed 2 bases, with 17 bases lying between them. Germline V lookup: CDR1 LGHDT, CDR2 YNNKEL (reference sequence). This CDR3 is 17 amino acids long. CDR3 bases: TGTGCCAGCAGCCAGACACAACTGGGGGGGGGCAATCAGCCCCAGCATTTT. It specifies CASSQTQLGGGNQPQHF. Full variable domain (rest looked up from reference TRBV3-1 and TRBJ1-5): DTAVSQTPKYLVTQMGNDKSIKCEQNLGHDTMYWYKQDSKKFLKIMFSYNNKELIINETVPNRFSPKSPDKAHLNLHINSLELGDSAVYFCASSQTQLGGGNQPQHFGDGTRLSIL.

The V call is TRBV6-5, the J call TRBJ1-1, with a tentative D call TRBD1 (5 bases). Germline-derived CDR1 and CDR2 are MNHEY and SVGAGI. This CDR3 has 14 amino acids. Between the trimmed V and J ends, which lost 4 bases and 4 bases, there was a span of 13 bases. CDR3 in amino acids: CASSSRVSGTEAFF. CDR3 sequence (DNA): TGTGCCAGCAGTTCCAGGGTTTCCGGCACTGAAGCTTTCTTT.